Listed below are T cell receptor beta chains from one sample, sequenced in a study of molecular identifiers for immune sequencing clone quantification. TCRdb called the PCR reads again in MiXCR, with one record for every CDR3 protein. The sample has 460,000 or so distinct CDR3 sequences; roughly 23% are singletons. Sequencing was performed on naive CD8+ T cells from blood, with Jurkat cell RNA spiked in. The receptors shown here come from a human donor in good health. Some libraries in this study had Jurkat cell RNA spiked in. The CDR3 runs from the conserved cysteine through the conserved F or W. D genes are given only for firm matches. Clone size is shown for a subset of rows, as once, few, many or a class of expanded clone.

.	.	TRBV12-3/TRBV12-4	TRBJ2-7	CASSPSGPNYEQYF	TGTGCCAGCAGCCCATCAGGACCTAACTACGAGCAGTACTTC
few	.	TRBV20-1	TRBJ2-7	CSARVRASYEQYF	TGCAGTGCTAGAGTTCGGGCCTCCTACGAGCAGTACTTC
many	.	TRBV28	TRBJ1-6	CASSFSGGRPYNSPLHF	TGTGCCAGCAGTTTCAGTGGGGGGCGGCCCTATAATTCACCCCTCCACTTT
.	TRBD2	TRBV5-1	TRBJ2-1	CASSLGTSGGDEQFF	TGCGCCAGCAGCTTGGGGACTAGCGGTGGCGATGAGCAGTTCTTC
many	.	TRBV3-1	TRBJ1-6	CASSQVGVGGSPLHF	TGTGCCAGCAGCCAAGTTGGGGTCGGCGGTTCACCCCTCCACTTT
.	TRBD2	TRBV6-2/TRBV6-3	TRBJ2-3	CASRRTSGRITDTQYF	TGTGCCAGCAGAAGGACTAGCGGGAGGATCACAGATACGCAGTATTTT
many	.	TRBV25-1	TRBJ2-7	CASTPTDMDEQYF	TGTGCCAGCACCCCCACCGATATGGACGAGCAGTACTTC
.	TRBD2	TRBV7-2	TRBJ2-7	CASSWPGLANEQYF	TGTGCCAGCAGCTGGCCGGGACTAGCGAACGAGCAGTACTTC
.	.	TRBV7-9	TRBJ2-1	CASSETDSNNEQFF	TGTGCCAGCAGCGAAACGGACAGCAACAATGAGCAGTTCTTC
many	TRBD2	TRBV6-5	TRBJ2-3	CASTDGTSGMDTQYF	TGTGCCAGCACCGACGGGACTAGCGGGATGGATACGCAGTATTTT
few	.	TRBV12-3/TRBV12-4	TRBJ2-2	CASTPKGGISDTGELFF	TGTGCCAGCACCCCGAAAGGGGGAATATCGGACACCGGGGAGCTGTTTTTT
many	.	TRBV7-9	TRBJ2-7	CASSLSGEETYEQYF	TGTGCCAGCAGCTTATCTGGGGAAGAAACCTACGAGCAGTACTTC
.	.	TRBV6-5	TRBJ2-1	CASSYSPDPADEQFF	TGTGCCAGCAGTTACTCCCCGGACCCCGCCGATGAGCAGTTCTTC
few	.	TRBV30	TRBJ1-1	CAWSVGAGNTEAFF	TGTGCCTGGAGTGTAGGAGCAGGGAACACTGAAGCTTTCTTT
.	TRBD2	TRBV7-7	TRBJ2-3	CASSLGRSGGTDTQYF	TGTGCTAGCAGCTTGGGCCGTAGCGGGGGCACAGATACGCAGTATTTT
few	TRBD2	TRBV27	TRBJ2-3	CASSPLGRGGSRDTDTQYF	TGTGCCAGCAGTCCCCTAGGGCGGGGGGGCTCCAGGGACACAGATACGCAGTATTTT
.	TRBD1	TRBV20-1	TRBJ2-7	CSARTGGILSYEQYF	TGCAGTGCTAGGACAGGGGGCATCCTTTCCTACGAGCAGTACTTC
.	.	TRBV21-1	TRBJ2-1	CASSKGDWGQGFEDEQFF	TGTGCCAGCAGCAAAGGGGATTGGGGACAGGGCTTTGAGGATGAGCAGTTCTTC
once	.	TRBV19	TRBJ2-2	CASTSGTYLSGELLF	TGTGCCAGTACCTCCGGGACGTACCTTTCCGGGGAGCTGCTTTTT
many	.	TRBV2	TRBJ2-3	CASSERTFHTDTQYF	TGTGCCAGCAGTGAAAGGACTTTCCACACAGATACGCAGTATTTT
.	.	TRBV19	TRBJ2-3	CASSSHSGGTDTQYF	TGTGCCAGTAGTAGCCACTCGGGGGGCACAGATACGCAGTATTTT
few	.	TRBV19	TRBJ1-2	CASKPSGAPYGYTF	TGTGCCAGTAAACCTTCAGGGGCACCCTATGGCTACACCTTC
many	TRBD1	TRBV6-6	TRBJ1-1	CASSSSTGLNTEAFF	TGTGCCAGCAGTTCATCGACAGGGCTGAACACTGAAGCTTTCTTT
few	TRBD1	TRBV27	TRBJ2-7	CASSLSFAGGRYEQYF	TGTGCCAGCAGTTTATCGTTCGCAGGGGGCCGCTACGAGCAGTACTTC